This T cell receptor beta chain was recorded in a study of post-analysis software for immune sequencing data. Study details: Disease trajectories encompassed relapsing-remitting, secondary progressive and progressive-relapsing multiple sclerosis. Findings of the study overall: Controls had significantly higher normalized Chao1 diversity than multiple sclerosis patients. A few TRBV segments appeared more often in patients than in controls, and TRBV5-6, TRBV5-1 and TRBV20-1 were among these. Samples sharing a preparation batch grouped tightly together when assessed by F measure.

V was shortened by 3 bases and J by 0 bases, with 13 bases between the two germline ends. Germline CDR1 is SGHRS and CDR2 is YFSETQ. This CDR3 is built from 16 residues. Notes on this clonotype: Its target is unknown.

Built from TCR beta cDNA, the libraries had unique molecular identifiers in them. Out of roughly 0.85 to 10 million T cells, a few hundred thousand cDNA molecules were generated. TCRdb ran MiXCR on the PCR reads and lists one entry per CDR3 protein. This table has around 700,000 distinct CDR3 sequences, 55% to 70% appearing once. This TCR was sampled from a girl aged 2 to 10 with multiple sclerosis. This rearrangement joins TRBV5-1 to TRBJ2-1; D uncertain. Sequenced: blood. Written as DNA, the CDR3 is TGCGCCAGCAGCTCCACTCAGGAGAGCTCCTACAATGAGCAGTTCTTC. Translated: CASSSTQESSYNEQFF.